This T cell receptor (beta chain) was sequenced for a study of long-term antiretroviral therapy in people with HIV. Study results and limitations: When set beside controls, HIV repertoires had CDR3 length ranges that were narrower.

The samples, holding roughly 0.9-11 million cryopreserved PBMC, were thawed before DNA extraction was carried out. To note about this clone: The target antigen is unknown.

Germline CDR1 and CDR2: SEHNR and FQNEAQ (reference sequence). The CDR3 consists of 15 residues. The V and J ends lost 5 bases and 1 base, in that order; junction bases with no gene match: 6. The assay used was immunoSEQ (version v3.0), run at survey level. Measured with immunoSEQ multiplex PCR; TCRdb has only the in-frame clones, and not every one. This table has about 19,000 clones, around 74% appearing once. The material was unsorted PBMCs, obtained at the start of antiretroviral therapy, before treatment. J is TRBJ2-3 and V is TRBV7-9, with 7 bases aligning to TRBD1. This receptor was taken from a man aged 18 to 29 with HIV. The CDR3 loop is CASSPTGIGTDTQYF. Written as DNA, the CDR3 is TGTGCCAGCAGCCCGACAGGGATAGGCACAGATACGCAGTATTTT.